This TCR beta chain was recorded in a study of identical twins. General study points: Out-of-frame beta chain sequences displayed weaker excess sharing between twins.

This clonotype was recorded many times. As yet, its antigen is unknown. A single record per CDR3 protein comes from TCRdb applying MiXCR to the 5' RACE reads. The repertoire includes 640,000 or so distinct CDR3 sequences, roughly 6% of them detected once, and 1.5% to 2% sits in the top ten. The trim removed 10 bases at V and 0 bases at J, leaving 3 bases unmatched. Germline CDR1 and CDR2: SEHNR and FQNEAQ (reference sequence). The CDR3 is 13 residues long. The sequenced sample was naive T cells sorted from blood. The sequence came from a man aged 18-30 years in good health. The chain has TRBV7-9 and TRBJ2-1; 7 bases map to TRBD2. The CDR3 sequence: CATGGSSYNEQFF. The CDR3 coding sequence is TGTGCCACCGGCGGGAGCTCCTACAATGAGCAGTTCTTC.